The 11 T cell receptor beta chains reported below all come from one sample, sequenced in a study of CD8 T cells in ankylosing spondylitis. TCRdb reprocessed the 5' RACE reads with MiXCR, giving one entry per CDR3 protein. The repertoire holds 650,000 to 800,000 distinct CDR3 sequences, with 19% as singletons. Antigens of these TCRs are unknown. Overall study findings and caveats: For ankylosing spondylitis blood, a TCR beta motif of under 10 highly homologous variants appeared characteristic.

Sample: blood, either unsorted or a sorted T cell fraction (not recorded which). The source of these receptors is a male donor with ankylosing spondylitis.

This clonotype has a handful of counts. J is TRBJ1-2 and V is TRBV4-1; no firm D call. In germline, CDR1 is MGHRA, CDR2 YSYEKL. V lost 0 bases, J lost 7 bases, and 21 bases lay in between. CDR3 size: 17 residues. DNA for the CDR3: TGCGCCAGCAGCCAAGATACGTCTCCGGGTACCATTGGTGGCTACACCTTC. Amino acids: CASSQDTSPGTIGGYTF.

This clonotype has at least ten counts. The rearrangement links TRBV5-1 to TRBJ2-1; 8 bases line up with TRBD2. The CDR3 is 18 residues long. The junction had 11 bases not matched to a gene; V was cut back by 0 bases and J by 3 bases. CDR1 and CDR2 from the germline V gene are SGHRS and YFSETQ. For the CDR3, the DNA is TGCGCCAGCAGCTTGGTGGTAAACGGGGGGGCCGGCTACAATGAGCAGTTCTTC. Encoded protein: CASSLVVNGGAGYNEQFF. The entire variable domain, with the rest obtained from reference TRBV5-1 and TRBJ2-1, is as follows: KAGVTQTPRYLIKTRGQQVTLSCSPISGHRSVSWYQQTPGQGLQFLFEYFSETQRNKGNFPGRFSGRQFSNSRSEMNVSTLELGDSALYLCASSLVVNGGAGYNEQFFGPGTRLTVL.

This rearrangement joins TRBV5-5 to TRBJ1-2; D not certain. CDR3 size: 14 residues. Germline V gene lookup returns CDR1 SGHKS and CDR2 YYEKEE (reference sequence). V shed 0 bases and J shed 10 bases, with 16 bases lying between them. CDR3: CASSLAGSKWDYTF. CDR3 sequence (DNA): TGTGCCAGCAGCTTGGCGGGCAGTAAATGGGACTACACCTTC.

The chain is built from TRBV18 and TRBJ2-1; D is ambiguous. The CDR3 totals 14 residues. Germline loops: CDR1 KGHSH, CDR2 LQKENI. V was trimmed by 5 bases and J by 8 bases, leaving 16 bases between them. The CDR3 DNA reads as TGTGCCAGCTCAACGAGTCTGGTGTGGGATGAGCAGTTCTTC. Residues: CASSTSLVWDEQFF.

The chain carries TRBV12-3 or TRBV12-4 and TRBJ2-2; 11 bases align to TRBD2. Unmatched junction bases numbered 10, after V lost 6 bases and J lost 1 base. This CDR3 comprises 18 residues. For the CDR3, the DNA is TGTGCCAGCAGCCCCAGCAGCCTAGCGGGAGGGAACACCGGGGAGCTGTTTTTT. Translating it yields CASSPSSLAGGNTGELFF.

This clonotype was detected a few times. V gene TRBV10-3 combines with J gene TRBJ2-7; D is perhaps TRBD2 (5 bases). Per the germline V gene, CDR1 is ENHRY and CDR2 is SYGVKD. Deletions cut 4 bases from V and 6 bases from J, with 10 bases between. This CDR3 contains 12 residues. CDR3 loop: CAISVVAGEQYF. DNA for the CDR3: TGTGCCATCAGTGTGGTGGCGGGCGAGCAGTACTTC.

This clonotype was picked up a small number of times. The chain combines TRBV15 with TRBJ1-5; 7 positions agree with TRBD1. CDR1 is LNHNV, CDR2 YYDKDF, per germline (reference sequence). With V trimmed by 2 bases and J by 3 bases, 4 bases remained unmatched. The CDR3 extends over 15 amino acids. CDR3 sequence reads: CATSRKGTDNQPQHF. As DNA, the CDR3 is TGTGCCACCAGCAGAAAAGGGACAGACAATCAGCCCCAGCATTTT.

The V call is TRBV5-1, the J call TRBJ1-6, with TRBD1 matching 8 bases. Per the germline V gene, CDR1 is SGHRS and CDR2 is YFSETQ. With 4 bases clipped from V and 5 bases from J, the junction kept 8 bases outside the gene matches. The CDR3 loop spans 16 amino acids. The DNA of the CDR3 is TGCGCCAGCAGCCCCAAGACAGGGGAGAATAATTCACCCCTCCACTTT. Amino acids: CASSPKTGENNSPLHF.

CDR3 in amino acids: CAISDRVDTQYF. In nucleotides, the CDR3 is TGTGCCATCAGTGATCGGGTGGATACGCAGTATTTT. V gene TRBV10-3 combines with J gene TRBJ2-3, with D unclear. This CDR3 comprises 12 residues. Looked up from germline, CDR1 is ENHRY and CDR2 is SYGVKD. Trimming pared 3 bases from V and 6 bases from J, leaving 7 bases between.

This clonotype was counted only a few times. The rearrangement links TRBV19 to TRBJ1-4; D is unclear. Trimming shortened V by 5 bases and J by 8 bases, and 15 bases separated the two germline ends. Germline values: CDR1 LNHDA, CDR2 SQIVND (reference sequence). This CDR3 contains 14 residues. CDR3 loop: CASSRGFVGEKLFF. The CDR3 bases are TGTGCCAGTAGTCGGGGTTTCGTTGGAGAAAAACTGTTTTTT.

This chain joins TRBV5-1 and TRBJ1-1; D possibly corresponds to TRBD1 (5 bases). Looked up from germline, CDR1 is SGHRS and CDR2 is YFSETQ. Trimming took off 4 bases at V and 4 bases at J, with 14 bases between the two ends. This CDR3 is 14 amino acids long. The CDR3 DNA sequence: TGCGCCAGCAGCGGAACAAAAGGGGTCACTGAAGCTTTCTTT. Translating gives CASSGTKGVTEAFF.